This TCR beta chain was observed in a study of T cells in Graves' hyperthyroidism and ophthalmopathy. The study's findings and limits: Researchers report that a 13 V-J model separated ophthalmopathy from stable hyperthyroidism.

Exclusion followed for patients with uncontrolled infection, other autoimmune disease, pregnancy or lactation. Every diagnosis used clinical symptoms, serum thyroxine and TRAb, thyroid ultrasound and orbital computed tomography. Turning to this clonotype: What it binds is not known.

The TCR beta CDR3 regions underwent amplification using RNA transcripts as the source. Primed by the HTBI set, a first-round RT-PCR was run on the TCR CDR3. TCRdb re-analysed the multiplex PCR reads in MiXCR, keeping a single row per CDR3 protein. The data show 500,000 to 600,000 distinct CDR3 sequences, approximately 20% seen once. Between the trimmed V and J ends, which lost 3 bases and 4 bases, there was a span of 4 bases. This CDR3 has 12 residues. CDR1 ENHRY and CDR2 SYGVKD come from the germline V gene. This TCR was sampled from a man in his forties with Graves' ophthalmopathy. The rearrangement uses TRBV10-3 and TRBJ1-5, with D hard to call. Sequencing was done on a sample of blood. The CDR3 loop reads CAISDQNQPQHF. The CDR3 DNA reads as TGTGCCATCAGTGATCAAAATCAGCCCCAGCATTTT.